This T cell receptor (beta chain) was retrieved from a study of blood T cell repertoires in COVID-19. Looking at the study overall: Samples of COVID-19 (acute and convalescent) were obtained from the United States, Italy and Spain. Sources were T cells, B-cell-depleted T cells, or PBMCs; the material itself was cDNA or gDNA.

Germline values: CDR1 SNHLY, CDR2 FYNNEI. The CDR3 runs to 14 residues. Trimming removed 8 bases from V and 9 bases from J; junction bases left unmatched: 10. The Seattle patients joined while their infection was active and were tracked longitudinally afterward. Using immunoSEQ multiplex PCR, the repertoire was profiled, and TCRdb retains in-frame clones only, with some absent. The sample shows 200,000 to 250,000 clones, around 86% of them seen only once. This TCR was recovered from a woman of 80 years or more with COVID-19, enrolled during active disease. Sequenced: peripheral blood. The chain combines TRBV2 with TRBJ1-6; TRBD1 matches 7 bases. CDR3 residues: CASSGTEGVSPLHF. CDR3 bases: TGTGCCAGCTCCGGGACAGAGGGGGTTTCACCCCTCCACTTT.